These 7 T cell receptor beta chains were sequenced from one sample in a study of control samples from healthy donors and cancer patients. Here immunoSEQ multiplex PCR was the method, and the copy in TCRdb shows in-frame clones only, minus some. This sample has more than 75,000 clones; about four fifths occur once, and the top ten carry under 12%. The sequencing sample was made of blood. These receptors were taken from a woman aged 25 to 45 in good health.

This rearrangement joins TRBV27 to TRBJ2-7, with D possibly matching TRBD1 (6 bases). From germline, CDR1 is MNHEY and CDR2 SMNVEV (reference sequence). Trimming removed 5 bases from V and 3 bases from J, with 20 bases in between. This CDR3 has 16 amino acids. As DNA, the CDR3 is TGTGCCAGCAGTCCGACGCCCGGGACAATATACTACGAGCAGTACTTC. Amino acid sequence: CASSPTPGTIYYEQYF.

This chain joins TRBV14 and TRBJ1-2; D possibly corresponds to TRBD1 (5 bases). Germline-derived CDR1 and CDR2 are SGHDN and FVKESK. V lost 1 base and J 3 bases, leaving 6 bases between the germline ends. This CDR3 is 13 amino acids long. Here the CDR3 DNA reads TGTGCCAGCAGCCAAGGGGGGTACTATGGCTACACCTTC. Translation: CASSQGGYYGYTF.

The V call is TRBV7-8, the J call TRBJ2-5; 11 positions agree with TRBD1. The germline gives CDR1 SGHVS, CDR2 FQNEAQ. The CDR3 is made up of 17 amino acids. V shed 4 bases, J shed 5 bases, and the junction held 12 bases outside the gene matches. Here the CDR3 reads CASSSRPGTGGRETQYF. CDR3 sequence (DNA): TGTGCCAGCAGCTCTCGTCCGGGGACAGGGGGTCGGGAGACCCAGTACTTC.

The CDR3 bases are TGTGCCAGCAGTGAAGTGAGGGGGCCGAACACTGAAGCTTTCTTT. It translates to CASSEVRGPNTEAFF. J is TRBJ1-1 and V is TRBV6-1; 7 bases agree with TRBD1. Per germline, CDR1 MNHNS and CDR2 SASEGT. The CDR3 contains 15 residues. The trim removed 1 base at V and 1 base at J, leaving 3 bases unmatched.

This chain connects TRBV14 to TRBJ1-2, with D hard to call. CDR1 SGHDN and CDR2 FVKESK come from the germline V gene. The CDR3 sequence is 13 residues long. Trimming stripped 4 bases from V and 3 bases from J, with 9 bases between. In nucleotides, the CDR3 is TGTGCCAGCAGCCCGTATTCCCACTATGGCTACACCTTC. Protein: CASSPYSHYGYTF.

The chain combines TRBV6-2 or TRBV6-3 with TRBJ1-1; TRBD1 matches at 9 bases. The V and J ends lost 6 bases and 6 bases, in that order; junction bases with no gene match: 5. There are 13 residues in the CDR3. The germline V gene has CDR1 MNHEY and CDR2 SVGEGT. Written as DNA, the CDR3 is TGTGCCAGCAGCAACAGGGGGCCAGCTGAAGCTTTCTTT. This sequence encodes CASSNRGPAEAFF.

The chain employs TRBV11-3 and TRBJ1-1; possibly TRBD1 for D (5 bases). The V gene lost 2 bases and the J gene lost 9 bases, with 13 bases spanning the gap. The CDR3 runs 13 residues. Looked up from germline, CDR1 is SGHNT and CDR2 is YENEEA. The CDR3 bases are TGTGCCAGCAGCTTAAGGGGTTCGACTAAAGCTTTCTTT. It yields the protein CASSLRGSTKAFF.